This T cell receptor beta chain emerged from a study of shared clonotypes between healthy human individuals. Germline CDR1 reads MDHEN; CDR2 reads SYDVKM. Trimming removed 6 bases from V and 0 bases from J; junction bases left unmatched: 6. CDR3 size: 16 residues. The study ran the assay at deep level. Libraries were prepared by immunoSEQ multiplex PCR; TCRdb keeps only in-frame clonotypes and omits some of them. The sample records roughly 500,000 clones, around 73% being singletons. The sequencing input was PBMCs. The clonotype originates from a woman in her thirties or forties in good health. Some clones in this sample may be carry-over from other donors' samples. The V and J genes are TRBV28 and TRBJ1-1; 11 nucleotides match TRBD1. The CDR3 DNA is TGTGCCAGCAGGGGACAGGGGGTAGCCATGAACACTGAAGCTTTCTTT. It translates to CASRGQGVAMNTEAFF.